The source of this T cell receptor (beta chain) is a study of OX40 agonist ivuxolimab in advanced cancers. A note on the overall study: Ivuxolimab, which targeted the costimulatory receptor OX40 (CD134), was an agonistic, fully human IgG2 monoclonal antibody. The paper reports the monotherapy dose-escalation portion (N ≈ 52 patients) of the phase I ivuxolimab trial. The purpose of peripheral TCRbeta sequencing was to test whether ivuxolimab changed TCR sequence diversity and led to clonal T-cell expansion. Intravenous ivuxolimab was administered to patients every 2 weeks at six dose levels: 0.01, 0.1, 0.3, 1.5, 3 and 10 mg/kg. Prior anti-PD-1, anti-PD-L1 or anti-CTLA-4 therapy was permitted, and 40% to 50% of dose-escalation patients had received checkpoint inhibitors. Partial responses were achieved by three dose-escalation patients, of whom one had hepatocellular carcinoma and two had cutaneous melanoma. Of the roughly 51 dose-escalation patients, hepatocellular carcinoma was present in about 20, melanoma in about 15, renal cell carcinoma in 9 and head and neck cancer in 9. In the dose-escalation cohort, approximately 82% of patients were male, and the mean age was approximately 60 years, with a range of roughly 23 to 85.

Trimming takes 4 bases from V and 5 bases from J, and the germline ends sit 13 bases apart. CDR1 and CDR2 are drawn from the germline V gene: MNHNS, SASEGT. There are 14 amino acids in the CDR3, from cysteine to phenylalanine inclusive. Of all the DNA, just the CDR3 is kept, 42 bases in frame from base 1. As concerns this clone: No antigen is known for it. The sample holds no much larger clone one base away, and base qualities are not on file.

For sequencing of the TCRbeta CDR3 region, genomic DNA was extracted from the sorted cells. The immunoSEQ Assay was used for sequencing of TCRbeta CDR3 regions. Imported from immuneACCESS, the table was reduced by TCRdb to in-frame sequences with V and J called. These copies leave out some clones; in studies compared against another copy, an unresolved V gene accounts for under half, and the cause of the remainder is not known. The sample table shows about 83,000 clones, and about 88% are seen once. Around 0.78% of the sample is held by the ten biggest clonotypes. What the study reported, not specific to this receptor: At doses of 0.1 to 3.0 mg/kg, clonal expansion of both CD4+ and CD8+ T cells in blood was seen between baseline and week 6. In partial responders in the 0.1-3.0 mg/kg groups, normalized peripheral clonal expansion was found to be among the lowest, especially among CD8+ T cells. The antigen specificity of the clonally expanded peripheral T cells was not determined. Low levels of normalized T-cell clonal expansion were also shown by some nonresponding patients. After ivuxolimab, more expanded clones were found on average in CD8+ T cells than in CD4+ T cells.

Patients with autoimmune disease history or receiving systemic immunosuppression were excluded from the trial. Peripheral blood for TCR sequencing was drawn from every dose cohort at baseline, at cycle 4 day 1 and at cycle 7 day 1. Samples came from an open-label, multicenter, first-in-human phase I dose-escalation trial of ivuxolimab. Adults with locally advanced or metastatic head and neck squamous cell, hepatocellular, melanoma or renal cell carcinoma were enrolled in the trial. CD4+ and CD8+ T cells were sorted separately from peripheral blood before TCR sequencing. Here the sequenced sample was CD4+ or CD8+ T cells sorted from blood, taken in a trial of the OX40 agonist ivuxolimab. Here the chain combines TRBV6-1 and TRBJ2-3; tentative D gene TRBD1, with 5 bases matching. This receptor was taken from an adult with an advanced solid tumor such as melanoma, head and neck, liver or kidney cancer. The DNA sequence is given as TGTGCCAGCAGTGGGGGCCTCTATGGAGATACGCAGTATTTT. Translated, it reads CASSGGLYGDTQYF.